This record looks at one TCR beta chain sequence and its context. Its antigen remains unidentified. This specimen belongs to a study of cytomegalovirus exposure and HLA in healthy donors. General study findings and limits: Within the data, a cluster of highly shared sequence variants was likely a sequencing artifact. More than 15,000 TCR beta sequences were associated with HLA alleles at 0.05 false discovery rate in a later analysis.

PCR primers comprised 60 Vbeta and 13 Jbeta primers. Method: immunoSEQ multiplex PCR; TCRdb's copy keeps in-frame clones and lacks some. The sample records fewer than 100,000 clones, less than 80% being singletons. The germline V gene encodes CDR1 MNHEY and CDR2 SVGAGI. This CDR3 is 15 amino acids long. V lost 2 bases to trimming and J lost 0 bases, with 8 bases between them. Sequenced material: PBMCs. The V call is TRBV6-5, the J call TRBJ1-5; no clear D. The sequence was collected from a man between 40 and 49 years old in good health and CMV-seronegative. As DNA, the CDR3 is TGTGCCAGCAGTTACCCCGAGAATAGCAATCAGCCCCAGCATTTT. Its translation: CASSYPENSNQPQHF.